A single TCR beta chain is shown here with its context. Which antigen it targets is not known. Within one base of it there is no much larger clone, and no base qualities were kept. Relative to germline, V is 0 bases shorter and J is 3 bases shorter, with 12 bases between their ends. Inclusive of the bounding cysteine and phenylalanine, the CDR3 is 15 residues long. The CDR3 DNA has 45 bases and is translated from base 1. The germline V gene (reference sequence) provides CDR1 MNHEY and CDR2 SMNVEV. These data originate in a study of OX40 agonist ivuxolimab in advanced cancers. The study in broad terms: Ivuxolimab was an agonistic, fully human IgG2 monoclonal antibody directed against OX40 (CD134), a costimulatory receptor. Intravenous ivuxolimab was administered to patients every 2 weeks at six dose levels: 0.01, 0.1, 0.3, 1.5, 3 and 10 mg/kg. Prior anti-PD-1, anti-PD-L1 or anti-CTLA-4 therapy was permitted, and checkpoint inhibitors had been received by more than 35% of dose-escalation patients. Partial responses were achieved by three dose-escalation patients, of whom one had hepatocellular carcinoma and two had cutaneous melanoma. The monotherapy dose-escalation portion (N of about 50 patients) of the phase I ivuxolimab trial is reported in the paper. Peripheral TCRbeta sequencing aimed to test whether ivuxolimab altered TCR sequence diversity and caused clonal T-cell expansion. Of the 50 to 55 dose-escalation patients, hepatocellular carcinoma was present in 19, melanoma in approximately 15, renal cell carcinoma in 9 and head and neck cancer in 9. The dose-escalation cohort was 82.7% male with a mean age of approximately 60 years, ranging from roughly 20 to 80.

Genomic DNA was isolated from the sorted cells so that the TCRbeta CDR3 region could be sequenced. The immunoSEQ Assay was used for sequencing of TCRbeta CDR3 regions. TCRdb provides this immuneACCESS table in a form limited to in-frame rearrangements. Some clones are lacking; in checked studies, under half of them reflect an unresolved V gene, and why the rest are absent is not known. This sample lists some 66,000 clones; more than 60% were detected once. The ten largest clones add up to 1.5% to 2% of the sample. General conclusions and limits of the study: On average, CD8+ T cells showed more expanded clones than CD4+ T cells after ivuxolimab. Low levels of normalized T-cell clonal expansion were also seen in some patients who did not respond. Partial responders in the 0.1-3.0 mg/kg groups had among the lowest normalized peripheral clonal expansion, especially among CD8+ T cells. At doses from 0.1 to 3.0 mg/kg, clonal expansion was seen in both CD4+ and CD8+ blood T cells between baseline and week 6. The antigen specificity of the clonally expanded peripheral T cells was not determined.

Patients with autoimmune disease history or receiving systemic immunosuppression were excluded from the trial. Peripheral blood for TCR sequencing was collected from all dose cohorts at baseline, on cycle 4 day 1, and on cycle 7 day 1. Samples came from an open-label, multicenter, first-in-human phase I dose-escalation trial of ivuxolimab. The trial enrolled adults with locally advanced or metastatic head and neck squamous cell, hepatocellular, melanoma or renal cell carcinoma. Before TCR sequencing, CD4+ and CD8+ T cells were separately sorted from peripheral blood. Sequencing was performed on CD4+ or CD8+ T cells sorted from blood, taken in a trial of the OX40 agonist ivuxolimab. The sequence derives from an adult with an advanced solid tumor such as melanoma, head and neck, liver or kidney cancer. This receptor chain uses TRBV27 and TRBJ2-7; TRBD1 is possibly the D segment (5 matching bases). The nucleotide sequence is TGTGCCAGCAGTTTATCCGCGACAGCCAACTACGAGCAGTACTTC. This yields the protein CASSLSATANYEQYF.